This T cell receptor beta chain was identified in a study of PD-1 blockade in classical Hodgkin lymphoma. Findings and limits, study-wide: Still unresolved is the cause of the repertoire differences, which may be disease activity or prior therapy. Reported baseline diversity: healthy donors highest, relapsed/refractory patients lowest.

This clone was recorded once. The target antigen is unknown. The protocol was immunoSEQ multiplex PCR, while the TCRdb copy is restricted to in-frame clones and leaves out a portion. The data contain approximately 17,000 clones, 84% of them seen just once; the ten biggest clones take up over 6.5%. Time point here: newly diagnosed, previously untreated cHL patient sample. The comparison group had newly diagnosed, previously untreated classical Hodgkin lymphoma. In germline, CDR1 is SGHRS, CDR2 YFSETQ. With 2 bases removed from V and 2 bases from J, the gap between germline ends came to 11 bases. This CDR3 has 14 residues.

The chain couples TRBV5-1 to TRBJ2-7, with D uncertain. This receptor was taken from a human donor with classical Hodgkin lymphoma. The sample was peripheral blood mononuclear cells (PBMCs). This CDR3 reads CASSFGPTTYEQYF. The CDR3 nucleotides are TGCGCCAGCAGCTTCGGACCTACCACCTACGAGCAGTACTTC.